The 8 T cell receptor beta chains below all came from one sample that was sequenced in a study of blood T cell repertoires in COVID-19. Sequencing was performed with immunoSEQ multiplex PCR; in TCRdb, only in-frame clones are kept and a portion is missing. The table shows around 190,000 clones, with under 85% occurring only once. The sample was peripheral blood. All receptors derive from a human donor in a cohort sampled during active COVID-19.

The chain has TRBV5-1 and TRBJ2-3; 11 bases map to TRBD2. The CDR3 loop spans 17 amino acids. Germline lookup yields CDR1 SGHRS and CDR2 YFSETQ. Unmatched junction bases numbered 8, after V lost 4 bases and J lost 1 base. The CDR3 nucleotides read TGCGCCAGCAGCCCGAACGTAGCGGGGGGGGGCACAGATACGCAGTATTTT. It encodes CASSPNVAGGGTDTQYF.

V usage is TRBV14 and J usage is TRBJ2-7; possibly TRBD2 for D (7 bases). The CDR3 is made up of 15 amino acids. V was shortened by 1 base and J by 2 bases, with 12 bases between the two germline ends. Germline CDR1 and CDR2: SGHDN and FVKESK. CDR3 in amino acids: CASSQVSGGPYEQYF. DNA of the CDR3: TGTGCCAGCAGCCAAGTATCGGGGGGCCCCTACGAGCAGTACTTC.

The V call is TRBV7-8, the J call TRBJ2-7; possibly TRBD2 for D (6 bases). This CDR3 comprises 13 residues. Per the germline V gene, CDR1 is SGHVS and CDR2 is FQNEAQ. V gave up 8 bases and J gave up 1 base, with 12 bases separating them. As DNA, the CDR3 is TGTGCCAGCCGGGAGATCCAATCCTACGAGCAGTACTTC. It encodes CASREIQSYEQYF.

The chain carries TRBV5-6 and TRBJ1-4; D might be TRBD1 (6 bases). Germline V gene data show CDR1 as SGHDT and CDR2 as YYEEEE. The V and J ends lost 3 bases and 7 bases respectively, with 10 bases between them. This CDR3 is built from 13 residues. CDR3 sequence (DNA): TGTGCCAGCAGCTCAGGGACAAGTGAAAAACTGTTTTTT. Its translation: CASSSGTSEKLFF. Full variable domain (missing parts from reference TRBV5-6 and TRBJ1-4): DAGVTQSPTHLIKTRGQQVTLRCSPKSGHDTVSWYQQALGQGPQFIFQYYEEEERQRGNFPDRFSGHQFPNYSSELNVNALLLGDSALYLCASSSGTSEKLFFGSGTQLSVL.

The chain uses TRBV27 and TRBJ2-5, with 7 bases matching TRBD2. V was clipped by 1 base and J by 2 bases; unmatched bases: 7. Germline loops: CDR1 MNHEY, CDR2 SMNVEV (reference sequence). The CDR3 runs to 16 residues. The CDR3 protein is CASSLWGGLGQETQYF. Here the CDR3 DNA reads TGTGCCAGCAGTTTATGGGGAGGGCTTGGACAAGAGACCCAGTACTTC.

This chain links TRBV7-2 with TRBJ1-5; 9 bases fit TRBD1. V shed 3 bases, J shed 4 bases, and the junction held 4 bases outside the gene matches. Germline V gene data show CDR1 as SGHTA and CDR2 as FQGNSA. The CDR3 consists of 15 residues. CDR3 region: CASSFRTGENQPQHF. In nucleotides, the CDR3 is TGTGCCAGCAGCTTTCGGACAGGGGAAAATCAGCCCCAGCATTTT.

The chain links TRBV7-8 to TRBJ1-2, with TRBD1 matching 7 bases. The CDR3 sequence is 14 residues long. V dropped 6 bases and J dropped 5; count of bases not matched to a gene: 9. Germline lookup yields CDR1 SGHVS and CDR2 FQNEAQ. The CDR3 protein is CASSPGQISYGYTF. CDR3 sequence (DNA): TGTGCCAGCAGTCCGGGACAGATTTCATATGGCTACACCTTC.

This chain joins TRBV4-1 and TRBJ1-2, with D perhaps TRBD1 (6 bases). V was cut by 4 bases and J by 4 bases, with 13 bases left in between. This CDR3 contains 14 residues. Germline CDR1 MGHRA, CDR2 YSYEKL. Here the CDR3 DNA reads TGCGCCAGCAGCCGCCCGACAGGCCTCTATGGCTACACCTTC. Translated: CASSRPTGLYGYTF.